The entry below describes one T cell receptor (beta chain). RNA amounts of about 0.5 to 1 ug underwent reverse transcription with random hexamers. The amplification used immunoSEQ multiplex PCR on TCR beta CDR3; it spanned 54 Vbeta and 13 Jbeta. In TCRdb, the immunoSEQ multiplex PCR reads were re-called with MiXCR into one record per CDR3 protein. Of some 150,000 distinct CDR3 sequences listed, roughly 94% are singletons. The data were obtained in a study of CD8 T cells in Susac syndrome. The CDR3 totals 13 residues. The germline V gene has CDR1 SEHNR and CDR2 FQNEAQ (reference sequence). The ends were cut back, 5 bases at V and 6 bases at J, with 12 bases in the middle.

This clonotype was obtained from a human donor in good health. The rearrangement uses TRBV7-9 and TRBJ2-3; D not certain. Sequencing was performed on CD8+ T cells from PBMCs. Here the CDR3 DNA reads TGTGCCAGCAGCGCCCCCACAGCGGATACGCAGTATTTT. As protein: CASSAPTADTQYF.